This entry features one TCR beta chain sequence. This sample stems from a study of CD8 T cells in Susac syndrome. Random-hexamer reverse transcription was applied to roughly 0.5 to 1 ug RNA. With immunoSEQ multiplex PCR, TCR beta CDR3 was amplified across 54 Vbeta and 13 Jbeta. TCRdb independently ran MiXCR on the immunoSEQ multiplex PCR reads; one entry per CDR3 protein. This sample has about 200,000 distinct CDR3 sequences, with about 94% found just once. CD8+ and CD4+ T cells from blood underwent TCR beta sequencing, which was carried out in a high-throughput format. Negative magnetic isolation gave CD8+ and CD4+ cells; FACS enriched CD8+ TEMRA. Sequenced material: CD4+ T cells from PBMCs. This TCR was sampled from a human donor in good health.

The CDR3 coding sequence is TGCGCCAGCAGCTACCAGCTCGACAGGGTCGACTATGGCTACACCTTC. Its protein product is CASSYQLDRVDYGYTF. This chain links TRBV5-1 with TRBJ1-2, with TRBD1 identical over 7 bases. Trimming removed 3 bases from V and 3 bases from J; junction bases left unmatched: 11. In germline, CDR1 is SGHRS, CDR2 YFSETQ. The CDR3 has 16 residues. Combining the CDR3 with reference TRBV5-1 and TRBJ1-2 gives the whole variable domain KAGVTQTPRYLIKTRGQQVTLSCSPISGHRSVSWYQQTPGQGLQFLFEYFSETQRNKGNFPGRFSGRQFSNSRSEMNVSTLELGDSALYLCASSYQLDRVDYGYTFGSGTRLTVV.